What follows describes a single TCR beta chain. Its matching antigen is unknown. These data belong to a study of T cell responses to AZD1222 COVID-19 vaccine. Whole-study context: Recipients boosted at about 4 weeks or about 12 weeks are pooled. Overall study results and limits: Nearly half of unique spike-specific TCRs reportedly avoided B.1.351 and B.1.1.7 mutated regions. Vaccination with two AZD1222 doses was followed by a rise in Spike-specific TCR breadth and depth.

The method was immunoSEQ multiplex PCR; TCRdb's version includes in-frame clones alone and lacks a portion of them. The table includes fewer than 110,000 clones, approximately 89% detected once. The CDR3 is 16 residues long. The ends were cut back, 0 bases at V and 4 bases at J, with 16 bases in the middle. CDR1 and CDR2 (germline): SGHRS, YFSETQ. The specimen was peripheral blood, collected on day 0 of AZD1222 vaccination. This rearrangement joins TRBV5-1 to TRBJ1-2; possibly TRBD1 for D (6 bases). The receptor's source is an adult in good health. The CDR3 DNA is TGCGCCAGCAGCTTGGCCGGCAGGGGTGATCTCTATGGCTACACCTTC. Translating gives CASSLAGRGDLYGYTF.